The clone carrying this T cell receptor (beta chain) was observed many times. Its target is not known. This library used roughly 430 ng RNA and molecular barcoded adaptors spanning alpha/delta and beta/gamma chains. TCRdb processed the reads anew with MiXCR; each CDR3 protein has one entry. Here the sample spans about 130,000 distinct CDR3 sequences, roughly 13% being singletons. The CDR3 spans 16 residues. Germline V lookup: CDR1 SEHNR, CDR2 FQNEAQ (reference sequence). V dropped 5 bases and J dropped 5; count of bases not matched to a gene: 6. The source of the sample is a study of read filtering for tumor transcriptome and immune sequencing. Overall study: 8 patients were R-ISS I, approximately 15 were R-ISS II, about seven were R-ISS III. IR-seq gave about 3.5 to 11 million TCR reads per sample; RNA-seq gave roughly 75 to 1,400.

General study findings and limits: Roughly 82% of IR-seq clonotypes had a single read, yet these held 3% to 4% of reads.

Sampling of bone marrow took place during active disease in every patient. V is TRBV7-9 and J is TRBJ2-1, with 13 nucleotides matching TRBD2. The origin of this receptor is a donor at least 40 years old with multiple myeloma. The sequencing sample was made of a population of CD138-negative cells sorted from bone marrow. The CDR3 loop is CASSRGTSGANNEQFF. CDR3 sequence (DNA): TGTGCCAGCAGCCGGGGGACTAGCGGGGCTAACAATGAGCAGTTCTTC.